The 24 T cell receptor beta chains listed next were all sequenced from one sample in a study of T cells after yellow fever vaccination. MiXCR, run by TCRdb on the 5' RACE reads, gives a single entry per CDR3 protein. The repertoire holds about 57,000 distinct CDR3 sequences, with approximately 8% as singletons. This sample comprised CD8+ T cells sorted from PBMCs, obtained 15 days after the yellow fever booster vaccination. Source of these receptors: a young man who received the YFV17D yellow fever vaccine.

This clonotype was picked up many times. J is TRBJ2-7 and V is TRBV20-1, with TRBD2 identical over 14 bases. Germline-derived CDR1 and CDR2 are DFQATT and SNEGSKA (reference sequence). Trimming took 3 bases from V and 3 from J; bases not matched to a gene: 7. This CDR3 is 16 amino acids long. The CDR3 region is CSARAGLAGGGYEQYF. The CDR3 region has the DNA TGCAGTGCTAGGGCTGGACTAGCGGGAGGCGGCTACGAGCAGTACTTC.

In its sample, this clonotype was seen many times. The gene calls are TRBV28 and TRBJ2-7; 10 positions match TRBD2. The V segment lost 3 bases and the J segment 1 base; nucleotides outside the gene matches: 9. From germline, CDR1 is MDHEN and CDR2 SYDVKM. This CDR3 is 17 amino acids long. The CDR3 DNA reads TGTGCCAGCAGTTTTACGGCTCAGCGGGAGGGGTCCTACGAGCAGTACTTC. As protein: CASSFTAQREGSYEQYF.

At least ten counts were recorded for this clonotype. This sequence joins TRBV9 and TRBJ2-2; maybe TRBD2 (7 bases). The V end lost 0 bases, the J end lost 4 bases, and 19 bases lay between the germline ends. CDR3 length equals 18 residues. Germline V gene sequence: CDR1 SGDLS, CDR2 YYNGEE. CDR3 sequence: CASSVATGGRSPTGELFF. The CDR3, as DNA: TGTGCCAGCAGCGTAGCTACGGGGGGCAGGAGCCCCACCGGGGAGCTGTTTTTT. Based on the CDR3 plus reference TRBV9 and TRBJ2-2, the full variable domain is DSGVTQTPKHLITATGQRVTLRCSPRSGDLSVYWYQQSLDQGLQFLIQYYNGEERAKGNILERFSAQQFPDLHSELNLSSLELGDSALYFCASSVATGGRSPTGELFFGEGSRLTVL.

This chain uses TRBV6-2 or TRBV6-3 with TRBJ2-1; no reliable D call. The germline V gene encodes CDR1 MNHEY and CDR2 SVGEGT. The V end lost 3 bases, the J end lost 6 bases, and 9 bases lay between the germline ends. The CDR3 contains 13 residues. The CDR3 sequence is CASSYEPANEQFF. The CDR3 bases are TGTGCCAGCAGTTATGAACCGGCCAATGAGCAGTTCTTC.

This clonotype was recorded many times. V and J are TRBV5-1 and TRBJ2-1; 7 bases line up with TRBD2. J lost 7 bases, V lost 4 bases, and 5 bases had no gene match. This CDR3 contains 13 residues. Germline V lookup: CDR1 SGHRS, CDR2 YFSETQ. CDR3 DNA: TGCGCCAGCAGCCCGCGGACTAGTAATGAGCAGTTCTTC. Translation gives CASSPRTSNEQFF. The whole variable domain, remainder taken from reference TRBV5-1 and TRBJ2-1, is KAGVTQTPRYLIKTRGQQVTLSCSPISGHRSVSWYQQTPGQGLQFLFEYFSETQRNKGNFPGRFSGRQFSNSRSEMNVSTLELGDSALYLCASSPRTSNEQFFGPGTRLTVL.

This clonotype was detected many times. The rearrangement links TRBV29-1 to TRBJ1-1; perhaps TRBD1 as D (5 bases). With 8 bases removed from V and 4 bases from J, the gap between germline ends came to 14 bases. Germline V gene lookup returns CDR1 SQVTM and CDR2 ANQGSEA. There are 12 residues in the CDR3. CDR3 loop: CSINGGGTEAFF. CDR3 coding DNA: TGCAGCATCAACGGGGGGGGCACTGAAGCTTTCTTT.

This clonotype is medium-sized. V usage is TRBV4-2 and J usage is TRBJ2-2, with D perhaps matching TRBD1 or TRBD2 (5 bases each). V gave up 4 bases and J gave up 1 base, with 10 bases separating them. This CDR3 has 15 residues. The germline CDR1 and CDR2 sequences are LGHNA and YNFKEQ. The CDR3 loop reads CASSPGTGNTGELFF. CDR3 nucleotides: TGTGCCAGCAGCCCCGGGACGGGGAACACCGGGGAGCTGTTTTTT.

The J gene is TRBJ2-5, the V gene TRBV20-1; D remains unclear. The CDR3 spans 10 residues. Trimming pared 5 bases from V and 4 bases from J, leaving 5 bases between. CDR1 DFQATT and CDR2 SNEGSKA come from the germline V gene (reference sequence). The CDR3 sequence is CSAPLETQYF. Here the CDR3 DNA reads TGCAGTGCTCCCCTAGAGACCCAGTACTTC.

The sample holds a few counts of this clonotype. The chain links TRBV29-1 to TRBJ1-2; D gene ambiguous. The ends were cut back, 5 bases at V and 6 bases at J, with 25 bases in the middle. CDR1 and CDR2 (germline): SQVTM, ANQGSEA. CDR3 length: 16 amino acids. In nucleotides, the CDR3 is TGCAGCGTTTTGATCTCCCATGACACCCACGGAAATGGCTACACCTTC. It codes for CSVLISHDTHGNGYTF.

This clonotype was recorded many times. This chain links TRBV3-1 with TRBJ1-5; D perhaps matches TRBD1 (5 bases). Germline CDR1 LGHDT, CDR2 YNNKEL (reference sequence). There are 15 residues in the CDR3. Trimming left V 1 base short and J 7 bases short, with 14 bases between. CDR3 region: CASSQAGGVGQPQHF. DNA of the CDR3: TGTGCCAGCAGCCAAGCGGGAGGGGTGGGCCAGCCCCAGCATTTT.

This clonotype was recorded many times. V gene TRBV19 combines with J gene TRBJ2-3; TRBD2 matches 9 bases. CDR1 and CDR2 from the germline V gene are LNHDA and SQIVND (reference sequence). J gave up 6 bases and V 5 bases, and 9 bases lay outside the gene matches. The CDR3 length is 15 residues. CDR3 in amino acids: CASSLVAGDEDTQYF. For the CDR3, the DNA is TGTGCCAGTAGTTTGGTAGCGGGGGACGAGGATACGCAGTATTTT.

The table lists this clonotype with many counts. The chain has TRBV5-1 and TRBJ2-5; TRBD2 is a possible D gene (6 bases). Germline assignment: CDR1 SGHRS and CDR2 YFSETQ. V was trimmed by 9 bases and J by 5 bases, leaving 23 bases between them. CDR3 length equals 15 residues. The CDR3 loop is CAIPGVAADGETQYF. The CDR3 DNA follows: TGCGCCATCCCGGGAGTAGCGGCGGACGGGGAGACCCAGTACTTC.

This clonotype has at least ten counts. CDR3 nucleotides: TGCAGTGCTATCCCAGGGACTAGCGGCGAGCAGTACTTC. Translated: CSAIPGTSGEQYF. The chain employs TRBV20-1 and TRBJ2-7; 11 nucleotides match TRBD2. The CDR3 has 13 amino acids. CDR1 is DFQATT and CDR2 is SNEGSKA in the germline V gene (reference sequence). V trimming: 4 bases; J trimming: 6 bases; junction bases outside the gene matches: 5.

This clonotype was seen ten or more times. The rearrangement uses TRBV7-9 and TRBJ2-1; D is unclear. Trimming stripped 2 bases from V and 6 bases from J, with 17 bases between. This CDR3 contains 16 residues. Germline CDR1 SEHNR, CDR2 FQNEAQ (reference sequence). The CDR3, as DNA: TGTGCCAGCAGCTTATTGGGTGGGGAAATGTTCAATGAGCAGTTCTTC. Its translation: CASSLLGGEMFNEQFF.

This clonotype was observed a handful of times. The V and J genes are TRBV7-9 and TRBJ2-5; D might be TRBD2 (5 bases). There are 14 residues in the CDR3. In germline, CDR1 is SEHNR, CDR2 FQNEAQ (reference sequence). V lost 1 base, J lost 5 bases, and 11 bases lay in between. CDR3 sequence reads: CASSLVTGWETQYF. The CDR3 DNA follows: TGTGCCAGCAGCTTAGTTACGGGATGGGAGACCCAGTACTTC.

This clonotype was seen at least ten times. The rearrangement links TRBV15 to TRBJ2-1; 9 nucleotides line up with TRBD1. V lost 0 bases and J lost 8; bases outside the gene matches: 5. This CDR3 has 15 amino acids. Germline V gene data show CDR1 as LNHNV and CDR2 as YYDKDF (reference sequence). The CDR3 DNA sequence: TGTGCCACCAGCAGAGACCGGGACAGGGTCGATGAGCAGTTCTTC. Its protein is CATSRDRDRVDEQFF.

This clonotype was counted once. The chain links TRBV11-2 to TRBJ2-7; 10 bases are shared with TRBD2. The CDR3 has 18 amino acids. J lost 0 bases, V lost 1 base, and 9 bases had no gene match. Per germline, CDR1 SGHAT and CDR2 FQNNGV. CDR3 in amino acids: CASSLVGLAVPLSYEQYF. Written as DNA, the CDR3 is TGTGCCAGCAGCTTAGTAGGACTAGCGGTACCTCTCTCCTACGAGCAGTACTTC.

This clonotype was counted many times. This chain uses TRBV13 with TRBJ2-3; perhaps D is TRBD1 or TRBD2 (5 bases each). V was pared by 5 bases and J by 0 bases, with 15 bases between. Germline V gene data show CDR1 as PRHDT and CDR2 as FYEKMQ (reference sequence). The CDR3 consists of 16 residues. The DNA for the CDR3 is TGTGCCAGCAGCCACGGGACGGCCGATAGCACAGATACGCAGTATTTT. The encoded protein is CASSHGTADSTDTQYF.

This chain links TRBV2 with TRBJ1-1; D is unresolved. CDR3 size: 19 residues. The germline V gene encodes CDR1 SNHLY and CDR2 FYNNEI. The CDR3 region is CTFSFLIPGRQIMNTEAFF. The CDR3 DNA follows: TGTACCTTCAGTTTCTTAATCCCTGGAAGGCAGATAATGAACACTGAAGCTTTCTTT. The full variable domain, rest sourced from reference TRBV2 and TRBJ1-1, is EPEVTQTPSHQVTQMGQEVILRCVPISNHLYFYWYRQILGQKVEFLVSFYNNEISEKSEIFDDQFSVERPDGSNFTLKIRSTKLEDSAMYFCTFSFLIPGRQIMNTEAFFGQGTRLTVV.

This clonotype was counted ten times or more. The V gene is TRBV20-1, the J gene TRBJ2-6; 8 nucleotides match TRBD1. The ends lost 5 bases at V and 11 bases at J; junction bases unmatched: 8. The CDR3 covers 13 residues. Germline-derived CDR1 and CDR2 are DFQATT and SNEGSKA (reference sequence). The CDR3 loop reads CSAPQDRVDVLTF. CDR3 nucleotides: TGCAGTGCTCCACAGGACAGGGTAGACGTCCTGACTTTC.

This clonotype was observed at least ten times. CDR3 nucleotides: TGTGCCAGCTCACCGGGACTAGCGGGAGGAACCGGAGGGGAGCTGTTTTTT. Its translation is CASSPGLAGGTGGELFF. The chain links TRBV18 to TRBJ2-2; 15 bases map to TRBD2. After removal of 3 bases from V and 8 bases from J, the junction contained 7 bases not matched to a gene. This CDR3 contains 17 residues. CDR1 KGHSH and CDR2 LQKENI come from the germline V gene. Full variable domain (outside the CDR3, taken from reference TRBV18 and TRBJ2-2): NAGVMQNPRHLVRRRGQEARLRCSPMKGHSHVYWYRQLPEEGLKFMVYLQKENIIDESGMPKERFSAEFPKEGPSILRIQQVVRGDSAAYFCASSPGLAGGTGGELFFGEGSRLTVL.

This clonotype came up many times. The chain links TRBV11-2 to TRBJ2-7, with a tentative D call TRBD1 (8 bases). Germline CDR1 SGHAT, CDR2 FQNNGV. Trimming took off 0 bases at V and 4 bases at J, with 16 bases between the two ends. CDR3 size: 16 residues. CDR3 residues: CASSLDLQGGAYEQYF. CDR3 DNA sequence: TGTGCCAGCAGCTTAGACCTACAGGGGGGGGCGTACGAGCAGTACTTC.

The chain employs TRBV5-8 and TRBJ2-1; D is uncertain. This CDR3 has 13 residues. Germline CDR1 reads SGHTS; CDR2 reads YDEGEE. With 7 bases removed from V and 8 bases from J, the gap between germline ends came to 16 bases. The CDR3 DNA is TGTGCCAGCGGCCCTGGGCTTATCGATGAGCAGTTCTTC. Amino acid sequence: CASGPGLIDEQFF.

Many counts were recorded for this clonotype. The chain uses TRBV19 and TRBJ2-3; D is unresolved. CDR1 LNHDA and CDR2 SQIVND come from the germline V gene (reference sequence). The CDR3 sequence is 18 residues long. The V end was cut by 2 bases, the J end by 0 bases, with 18 bases between. The CDR3 protein is CASSIPPSGASSTDTQYF. In DNA, the CDR3 is TGTGCCAGTAGTATACCACCCAGTGGAGCGTCTAGCACAGATACGCAGTATTTT.